The 11 T cell receptor beta chains given below trace back to one sample, sequenced in a study of Graves' ophthalmopathy and Graves' hyperthyroidism. RNA transcripts were the source from which TCR beta CDR3 regions were amplified. Second-round multiplex PCR came after first-round RT-PCR with HTBI primers. TCRdb analysed the multiplex PCR reads with MiXCR anew, one entry per CDR3 protein. The sample has about 16,000 distinct CDR3 sequences, roughly 46% seen once. Sequenced material: peripheral blood. Every receptor here comes from a middle-aged woman with stable Graves' hyperthyroidism.

In the case of this clonotype: With a much larger clone just one base away, this may be a read error. The conserved closing phenylalanine or tryptophan is absent in this CDR3, likely reflecting a read error. V gene TRBV5-6 combines with J gene TRBJ2-4, with 8 bases matching TRBD1. The J segment lost 7 bases and the V segment lost 0 bases, leaving 3 bases of the junction unmatched. The germline gives CDR1 SGHDT, CDR2 YYEEEE. The CDR3 is 14 residues long. This CDR3 reads CASSLAPGGNIQYL. The DNA of the CDR3 is TGTGCCAGCAGCTTGGCCCCAGGGGGCAACATTCAGTACCTC.

In this sample, this clonotype turned up many times. The CDR3 is CASSILRYPASSYNEQFF. In nucleotides, the CDR3 is TGCGCCAGCAGCATCCTCAGGTACCCCGCTTCATCCTACAATGAGCAGTTCTTC. J is TRBJ2-1 and V is TRBV10-1, with unresolved D. Germline CDR1 and CDR2: WNHNN and SYGVQD (reference sequence). The CDR3 is 18 residues long. Between the trimmed V and J ends, which lost 6 bases and 1 base, there was a span of 22 bases.

As regards this clonotype: A read error may explain this, as a much larger clone is one base away. This rearrangement joins TRBV2 to TRBJ2-1, with a tentative D call TRBD2 (6 bases). The CDR3 has 18 amino acids. The germline CDR1 and CDR2 sequences are SNHLY and FYNNEI. The CDR3 protein is CASSSHAVLATSYNGQFF. The CDR3 DNA is TGTGCCAGCAGTTCCCACGCGGTACTAGCCACGTCGTACAATGGGCAGTTCTTC.

On this clonotype: A much bigger clone sits one base away, suggesting this may be a read error. The chain recombines TRBV6-2 or TRBV6-3 with TRBJ2-7; D could derive from TRBD1 or TRBD2 (5 bases each). Germline V gene data show CDR1 as MNHEY and CDR2 as SVGEGT. Trimming left V 5 bases short and J 5 bases short, with 16 bases between. This CDR3 has 14 amino acids. CDR3 in DNA: TGTGCCAGCAGTCTTGGGGGTCTGAGGGACGAGCAGTACTTC. Its protein is CASSLGGLRDEQYF.

The table lists this clonotype with many counts. The V call is TRBV20-1, the J call TRBJ2-3; D gene uncertain. The germline V gene encodes CDR1 DFQATT and CDR2 SNEGSKA (reference sequence). V lost 3 bases to trimming and J lost 11 bases, with 12 bases between them. This CDR3 spans 11 amino acids. CDR3 loop: CSARAPMGQYF. The CDR3 coding sequence is TGCAGTGCTAGGGCGCCCATGGGGCAGTATTTT.

This clonotype came up a few times. The chain employs TRBV12-3 or TRBV12-4 and TRBJ2-1; D not certain. This CDR3 contains 16 residues. V lost 0 bases to trimming and J lost 0 bases, with 9 bases between them. This CDR3 is CASSLALASSYNEQFF. Here the CDR3 DNA reads TGTGCCAGCAGTTTAGCGCTGGCGAGCTCCTACAATGAGCAGTTCTTC.

This clonotype occurred many times. The rearrangement joins TRBV20-1 to TRBJ1-4, with TRBD1 as a possible D gene (6 bases). V gave up 5 bases and J gave up 7 bases, with 17 bases separating them. This CDR3 comprises 14 residues. The germline V gene encodes CDR1 DFQATT and CDR2 SNEGSKA (reference sequence). CDR3 bases: TGCAGTGCTCAAGATTTACAGGGAACTGAAAAACTGTTTTTT. As protein: CSAQDLQGTEKLFF.

V and J are TRBV25-1 and TRBJ1-1; D possibly corresponds to TRBD1 (5 bases). Germline-derived CDR1 and CDR2 are MGHDK and SYGVNS. This CDR3 has 12 amino acids. Trimming shortened V by 6 bases and J by 7 bases, and 12 bases separated the two germline ends. The CDR3 DNA is TGTGCCAGCAGCCCGGGGGAGAGTGAAGCTTTCTTT. Its protein is CASSPGESEAFF.

This clonotype has ten or more counts. This sequence joins TRBV5-6 and TRBJ2-7, with TRBD1 matching 9 bases. CDR1 and CDR2 from the germline V gene are SGHDT and YYEEEE. V lost 3 bases and J lost 7; bases outside the gene matches: 8. The CDR3 length is 14 residues. CDR3: CASSSGTGLGEQYF. The CDR3 coding sequence is TGTGCCAGCAGCTCCGGGACAGGGTTAGGTGAGCAGTACTTC.

The rearrangement joins TRBV20-1 to TRBJ2-3; 9 nucleotides match TRBD2. Germline loops: CDR1 DFQATT, CDR2 SNEGSKA (reference sequence). The CDR3 has 15 amino acids. J gave up 5 bases and V 3 bases, and 9 bases lay outside the gene matches. CDR3 sequence (DNA): TGCAGTGCTAGCGAAATAGCGGGAGTTGTAGATACGCAGTATTTT. Residues: CSASEIAGVVDTQYF.

This clonotype has only a few counts. The V call is TRBV12-3 or TRBV12-4, the J call TRBJ2-4, with 15 bases lining up with TRBD2. J was trimmed by 0 bases and V by 5 bases; bases with no gene match: 5. The CDR3 consists of 18 residues. The CDR3 nucleotides are TGTGCCAGCAGTCCCGGACTAGCGGGGGGGATAGCCAAAAACATTCAGTACTTC. It encodes CASSPGLAGGIAKNIQYF.